The 14 T cell receptor beta chains below were found in one sample sequenced in a study of blood T cell repertoires in COVID-19. The protocol was immunoSEQ multiplex PCR, while the TCRdb copy is restricted to in-frame clones and leaves out a portion. The data show 85,000 or so clones, approximately 90% seen once. Sequenced: peripheral blood. Receptor source: a man between 45 and 60 years old with active or convalescent COVID-19.

The chain recombines TRBV28 with TRBJ2-1; TRBD1 matches at 9 bases. Germline CDR1 reads MDHEN; CDR2 reads SYDVKM. Trimming at V came to 7 bases and at J to 0 bases, leaving 7 bases not matched to a gene. The CDR3 sequence is 16 residues long. The CDR3, as DNA: TGTGCCAGCACTACTCCGGGACAGGGCTCCTACAATGAGCAGTTCTTC. Translating gives CASTTPGQGSYNEQFF.

J is TRBJ2-7 and V is TRBV4-3; 8 bases are shared with TRBD2. The CDR3 contains 16 residues. The germline gives CDR1 LGHNA, CDR2 YSLEER. V lost 0 bases, J lost 4 bases, and 8 bases stayed unmatched. CDR3 sequence: CASSQDPRGGRYEQYF. CDR3 nucleotide sequence: TGCGCCAGCAGCCAAGATCCTCGGGGGGGCCGGTACGAGCAGTACTTC.

The genes are TRBV7-2 and TRBJ1-6, with 8 bases aligning to TRBD1. Germline values: CDR1 SGHTA, CDR2 FQGNSA. The CDR3 sequence is 15 residues long. V shed 3 bases, J shed 10 bases, and the junction held 8 bases outside the gene matches. CDR3 residues: CASSLEQGAQSPLHF. The CDR3 DNA reads as TGTGCCAGCAGCTTGGAGCAGGGGGCACAATCACCCCTCCACTTT.

The chain links TRBV28 to TRBJ1-5; D not resolved. CDR3 size: 12 residues. V shed 8 bases and J shed 3 bases, with 8 bases lying between them. Germline CDR1 reads MDHEN; CDR2 reads SYDVKM. The CDR3, as DNA: TGTGCCAGCGCGAGAGTCAATCAGCCCCAGCATTTT. Its translation: CASARVNQPQHF.

The chain is built from TRBV29-1 and TRBJ2-3, with unresolved D. From germline, CDR1 is SQVTM and CDR2 ANQGSEA. The CDR3 totals 12 residues. The V and J ends lost 7 bases and 2 bases respectively, with 10 bases between them. The CDR3 region has the DNA TGCAGCGCCGATGGAGACACAGATACGCAGTATTTT. It yields the protein CSADGDTDTQYF.

V and J are TRBV5-4 and TRBJ2-7; TRBD2 is a possible D gene (5 bases). V lost 1 base to trimming and J lost 4 bases, with 15 bases between them. This CDR3 comprises 15 residues. Germline V lookup: CDR1 SGHNT, CDR2 YYREEE (reference sequence). The CDR3 loop reads CASSLRPERRYEQYF. The DNA of the CDR3 is TGTGCCAGCAGCTTGAGGCCGGAAAGGAGGTACGAGCAGTACTTC.

The chain recombines TRBV3-1 (or the pseudogene TRBV3-2) with TRBJ2-7; 9 positions match TRBD2. From germline, CDR1 is LGHDT and CDR2 YNNKEL (reference sequence). V gave up 1 base and J gave up 2 bases; unmatched junction bases: 0. CDR3 length: 14 residues. The CDR3 coding sequence is TGTGCCAGCAGCCAAGGACTAGCGGCCTACGAGCAGTACTTC. Translating gives CASSQGLAAYEQYF.

The CDR3 region has the DNA TGTGCCTGGAGCCCCAGGGGCTACGAGCAGTACTTC. This gives the protein CAWSPRGYEQYF. The chain is built from TRBV30 and TRBJ2-7; D possibly corresponds to TRBD1 (6 bases). The CDR3 loop spans 12 amino acids. CDR1 GTSNPN and CDR2 SVGIG come from the germline V gene (reference sequence). Trimming shortened V by 3 bases and J by 3 bases, and 9 bases separated the two germline ends.

This rearrangement joins TRBV12-3 or TRBV12-4 to TRBJ2-7, with a possible D match to TRBD1 (6 bases). The CDR3 has 12 amino acids. V gave up 7 bases and J gave up 5 bases, with 12 bases separating them. The CDR3 region is CASTNRAHEQYF. CDR3 in DNA: TGTGCCAGCACTAACAGGGCCCACGAGCAGTACTTC.

The rearrangement joins TRBV28 to TRBJ1-2, with 7 bases lining up with TRBD1. V lost 6 bases and J lost 5; bases outside the gene matches: 9. Germline loops: CDR1 MDHEN, CDR2 SYDVKM. CDR3 length: 14 residues. The CDR3: CASRKTGVIYGYTF. CDR3 bases: TGTGCCAGCAGAAAAACAGGGGTAATATATGGCTACACCTTC.

J is TRBJ2-5 and V is TRBV7-2; TRBD1 agrees at 9 bases. The CDR3 consists of 14 residues. Losses at the gene ends were 5 bases for V and 7 bases for J; bases not matched to a gene: 8. Germline V CDR1 and CDR2: SGHTA, FQGNSA. DNA of the CDR3: TGTGCCAGCAGCCAAGGGACAGGGTTAGGGACCCAGTACTTC. Translating it yields CASSQGTGLGTQYF.

The V gene is TRBV27, the J gene TRBJ2-7; the match to TRBD1 covers 8 bases. This CDR3 comprises 15 residues. V lost 5 bases, J lost 0 bases, and 6 bases stayed unmatched. Germline V gene lookup returns CDR1 MNHEY and CDR2 SMNVEV (reference sequence). CDR3 residues: CASSLQGGDSYEQYF. CDR3 in DNA: TGTGCCAGCAGTCTACAGGGGGGAGACTCCTACGAGCAGTACTTC.

The chain employs TRBV5-4 and TRBJ1-2, with TRBD1 matching over 7 bases. There are 15 residues in the CDR3. Trimming took 4 bases from V and 3 from J; bases not matched to a gene: 9. In germline, CDR1 is SGHNT, CDR2 YYREEE (reference sequence). CDR3 DNA: TGTGCCAGCAGCACAAATCCAGGGGGAGACTATGGCTACACCTTC. This encodes CASSTNPGGDYGYTF.

The chain couples TRBV6-5 to TRBJ1-1; 7 positions agree with TRBD1. Per the germline V gene, CDR1 is MNHEY and CDR2 is SVGAGI. The length of the CDR3 is 15 residues. After removal of 0 bases from V and 2 bases from J, the junction contained 3 bases not matched to a gene. This CDR3 reads CASSYSPGGNTEAFF. CDR3 DNA sequence: TGTGCCAGCAGTTACTCTCCAGGGGGTAACACTGAAGCTTTCTTT.